A single sample is the source of the 31 T cell receptor beta chains below, sequenced in a study of siplizumab effects on memory and regulatory T cells. Sequencing used immunoSEQ multiplex PCR; TCRdb keeps in-frame clones, though not all of them. The repertoire has about 48,000 clones, roughly 87% of them found once; the top ten carry less than 0.35%. The sequencing input was naive CD8+ T cells sorted from blood. The receptor source for this set is a human donor in good health.

The chain uses TRBV27 and TRBJ1-5; 7 bases agree with TRBD1. This CDR3 comprises 14 residues. The J segment lost 7 bases and the V segment lost 5 bases, leaving 8 bases of the junction unmatched. From germline, CDR1 is MNHEY and CDR2 SMNVEV (reference sequence). CDR3 nucleotide sequence: TGTGCCAGCAGTCCCCGGACAGGTTGGCAGCCCCAGCATTTT. Translating gives CASSPRTGWQPQHF.

The gene calls are TRBV7-9 and TRBJ2-7; 8 nucleotides match TRBD1. Trimming took 5 bases from V and 4 from J; bases not matched to a gene: 10. CDR1 is SEHNR, CDR2 FQNEAQ, per germline (reference sequence). The length of the CDR3 is 15 residues. Here the CDR3 DNA reads TGTGCCAGCAGCACCGGACAGGGAGTGAAGTACGAGCAGTACTTC. Its protein product is CASSTGQGVKYEQYF.

V gene TRBV7-9 combines with J gene TRBJ2-5; the D is unclear. Looked up from germline, CDR1 is SEHNR and CDR2 is FQNEAQ (reference sequence). CDR3 length: 11 residues. Trimming stripped 8 bases from V and 2 bases from J, with 6 bases between. The CDR3 sequence is CASSGQETQYF. The DNA of the CDR3 is TGTGCCAGCTCAGGACAAGAGACCCAGTACTTC.

V is TRBV2 and J is TRBJ2-7, with D uncertain. The germline CDR1 and CDR2 sequences are SNHLY and FYNNEI. V gave up 2 bases and J gave up 3 bases, with 14 bases separating them. This CDR3 has 15 residues. CDR3 nucleotides: TGTGCCAGCAGTGAATATAAGGGTTGGGGCTACGAGCAGTACTTC. This codes for CASSEYKGWGYEQYF.

V gene TRBV2 combines with J gene TRBJ2-5; TRBD1 aligns across 9 bases. The CDR3 extends over 14 amino acids. Trimming cost V 6 bases and J 5 bases; bases outside gene matches: 7. In germline, CDR1 is SNHLY, CDR2 FYNNEI. The CDR3 reads CASRMTGGWETQYF. In DNA form, the CDR3 reads TGTGCCAGCAGGATGACAGGGGGGTGGGAGACCCAGTACTTC.

This chain links TRBV19 with TRBJ2-1; 8 positions match TRBD2. The CDR3 has 15 residues. The germline V gene encodes CDR1 LNHDA and CDR2 SQIVND (reference sequence). Trimming removed 1 base from V and 7 bases from J; junction bases left unmatched: 6. CDR3 in amino acids: CASSIASGRGNEQFF. The CDR3 region has the DNA TGTGCCAGTAGTATAGCAAGCGGGAGAGGGAATGAGCAGTTCTTC.

The rearrangement uses TRBV9 and TRBJ2-2; a weak D match, TRBD2 (5 bases). CDR1 and CDR2 from the germline V gene are SGDLS and YYNGEE. V was cut by 0 bases and J by 0 bases, with 15 bases left in between. The CDR3 covers 18 residues. The CDR3 sequence: CASSVVVREGSNTGELFF. In DNA form, the CDR3 reads TGTGCCAGCAGCGTAGTTGTCCGCGAGGGATCGAACACCGGGGAGCTGTTTTTT.

This sequence joins TRBV7-6 and TRBJ2-2; 12 bases agree with TRBD1. The germline V gene encodes CDR1 SGHVS and CDR2 FNYEAQ. The CDR3 runs to 17 residues. V lost 4 bases to trimming and J lost 5 bases; unmatched junction nucleotides: 8. For the CDR3, the DNA is TGTGCCAGCAGCTCGCCGGGACAGGGGGCGAGAACCGGGGAGCTGTTTTTT. Translation: CASSSPGQGARTGELFF.

This chain links TRBV19 with TRBJ2-7; 10 bases fit TRBD1. Germline V gives CDR1 LNHDA, CDR2 SQIVND (reference sequence). V shed 7 bases, J shed 7 bases, and the junction held 7 bases outside the gene matches. The CDR3 is 13 residues long. The CDR3 here is CASTPGQGLEQYF. The CDR3 bases are TGTGCCAGTACCCCGGGACAGGGGCTGGAGCAGTACTTC.

V usage is TRBV13 and J usage is TRBJ2-6, with TRBD1 matching 7 bases. Germline assignment: CDR1 PRHDT and CDR2 FYEKMQ (reference sequence). V gave up 4 bases and J gave up 0 bases; unmatched junction bases: 15. The CDR3 has 20 residues. CDR3 nucleotide sequence: TGTGCCAGCAGCTCCTTCGACCGGGACAGATATAGCTCTGGGGCCAACGTCCTGACTTTC. Its protein product is CASSSFDRDRYSSGANVLTF.

This clone was detected a few times. The chain is built from TRBV7-9 and TRBJ1-1; possibly TRBD1 for D (6 bases). The V gene lost 5 bases and the J gene lost 3 bases, with 13 bases spanning the gap. This CDR3 is built from 14 residues. Germline V gene data show CDR1 as SEHNR and CDR2 as FQNEAQ (reference sequence). CDR3 sequence (DNA): TGTGCCAGCAGCCCCACAGGGTCGGACACTGAAGCTTTCTTT. Protein sequence: CASSPTGSDTEAFF. Full variable domain (missing parts from reference TRBV7-9 and TRBJ1-1): DTGVSQNPRHKITKRGQNVTFRCDPISEHNRLYWYRQTLGQGPEFLTYFQNEAQLEKSRLLSDRFSAERPKGSFSTLEIQRTEQGDSAMYLCASSPTGSDTEAFFGQGTRLTVV.

V gene TRBV7-9 combines with J gene TRBJ2-1; 7 bases map to TRBD1. V was clipped by 5 bases and J by 2 bases; unmatched bases: 6. The CDR3 is made up of 15 amino acids. Germline CDR1 and CDR2: SEHNR and FQNEAQ (reference sequence). The CDR3, as DNA: TGTGCCAGCAGCCCCGCCGACAGGGCCTACAATGAGCAGTTCTTC. This translates into CASSPADRAYNEQFF.

This chain connects TRBV5-6 to TRBJ2-4; D is possibly TRBD2 (6 bases). CDR3 length equals 15 residues. Germline assignment: CDR1 SGHDT and CDR2 YYEEEE. Trimming took off 1 base at V and 6 bases at J, with 14 bases between the two ends. The CDR3 is CASSLWAAGGNIQYF. DNA of the CDR3: TGTGCCAGCAGCTTGTGGGCCGCCGGGGGAAACATTCAGTACTTC.

The chain joins TRBV11-2 to TRBJ2-7; the D gene is possibly TRBD2 (6 bases). Trimming took 3 bases from V and 2 from J, leaving 17 bases between them. CDR1 and CDR2 (germline): SGHAT, FQNNGV. The CDR3 is 16 amino acids. The CDR3 loop reads CASSFPRDSTTYEQYF. CDR3 sequence (DNA): TGTGCCAGCAGCTTCCCCCGGGACTCAACGACCTACGAGCAGTACTTC.

This clone was observed a single time. Other DNA sequences from this sample encode an identical CDR3 as well. This chain uses TRBV27 with TRBJ1-5; D might be TRBD1 (5 bases). Germline-derived CDR1 and CDR2 are MNHEY and SMNVEV (reference sequence). V lost 3 bases to trimming and J lost 0 bases, with 6 bases between them. CDR3 length equals 14 residues. The CDR3 loop reads CASSLQGSNQPQHF. The CDR3 nucleotides read TGTGCCAGCAGTTTGCAGGGTAGCAATCAGCCCCAGCATTTT.

Worth noting for this clone: Distinct nucleotide sequences in the sample also encode this CDR3. The CDR3 DNA reads as TGTGCCAGTAGTATCGGGACTAGCGGCTACGAGCAGTACTTC. This sequence encodes CASSIGTSGYEQYF. The rearrangement joins TRBV19 to TRBJ2-7; the match to TRBD2 covers 11 bases. Germline lookup yields CDR1 LNHDA and CDR2 SQIVND (reference sequence). The CDR3 consists of 14 residues. Trimming cost V 3 bases and J 3 bases; bases outside gene matches: 1. The full variable domain, in which reference TRBV19 and TRBJ2-7 provide the parts outside the CDR3, is DGGITQSPKYLFRKEGQNVTLSCEQNLNHDAMYWYRQDPGQGLRLIYYSQIVNDFQKGDIAEGYSVSREKKESFPLTVTSAQKNPTAFYLCASSIGTSGYEQYFGPGTRLTVT.

This clone was observed a single time. The chain has TRBV20-1 and TRBJ2-1; D remains unclear. Germline V gene sequence: CDR1 DFQATT, CDR2 SNEGSKA (reference sequence). V was cut by 3 bases and J by 5 bases, with 5 bases left in between. The CDR3 length is 11 residues. CDR3 sequence reads: CSARINNEQFF. The DNA for the CDR3 is TGCAGTGCTAGGATAAACAATGAGCAGTTCTTC.

This sequence joins TRBV5-4 and TRBJ2-3, with TRBD2 as a possible D gene (6 bases). V was shortened by 2 bases and J by 4 bases, with 11 bases between the two germline ends. The V gene's germline CDR1 is SGHNT and CDR2 YYREEE (reference sequence). The CDR3 extends over 14 amino acids. The CDR3 loop is CASSFRGGADTQYF. The CDR3 DNA sequence: TGTGCCAGCAGCTTCCGGGGCGGGGCAGATACGCAGTATTTT.

The gene calls are TRBV29-1 and TRBJ1-2, with a possible D match to TRBD1 (5 bases). Germline values: CDR1 SQVTM, CDR2 ANQGSEA. This CDR3 is 11 amino acids long. V was clipped by 5 bases and J by 6 bases, with 10 bases between them. CDR3 loop: CSVQGGHGYTF. In nucleotides, the CDR3 is TGCAGCGTTCAGGGTGGTCATGGCTACACCTTC.

The chain recombines TRBV5-3 with TRBJ2-7, with 10 bases fitting TRBD1. TRBV5-3 belongs to the ORF category, with a function that is uncertain. The J segment lost 7 bases and the V segment lost 2 bases, leaving 12 bases of the junction unmatched. CDR3 length: 16 residues. The CDR3 here is CARSFLYRDRGQEQYF. The CDR3 nucleotides are TGTGCCAGAAGCTTCCTTTACCGGGACAGGGGCCAAGAGCAGTACTTC.

The chain links TRBV2 to TRBJ1-1; 7 nucleotides agree with TRBD1. Germline CDR1 SNHLY, CDR2 FYNNEI. This CDR3 has 14 amino acids. V dropped 7 bases and J dropped 5; count of bases not matched to a gene: 10. CDR3 sequence: CASNRQGWGTEAFF. For the CDR3, the DNA is TGTGCCAGCAATCGACAGGGTTGGGGGACTGAAGCTTTCTTT. The full variable domain, its missing parts supplied by reference TRBV2 and TRBJ1-1, is EPEVTQTPSHQVTQMGQEVILRCVPISNHLYFYWYRQILGQKVEFLVSFYNNEISEKSEIFDDQFSVERPDGSNFTLKIRSTKLEDSAMYFCASNRQGWGTEAFFGQGTRLTVV.

The chain carries TRBV5-1 and TRBJ2-1; D gene uncertain. V was cut by 4 bases and J by 0 bases, with 11 bases left in between. The CDR3 loop spans 15 amino acids. CDR1 is SGHRS and CDR2 is YFSETQ in the germline V gene. Here the CDR3 DNA reads TGCGCCAGCAGCCAAACACCGAGCTCCTACAATGAGCAGTTCTTC. Translating gives CASSQTPSSYNEQFF.

This clone was counted once. This rearrangement joins TRBV11-3 to TRBJ2-1; 15 nucleotides match TRBD2. Germline-derived CDR1 and CDR2 are SGHNT and YENEEA. The length of the CDR3 is 18 residues. J lost 3 bases, V lost 5 bases, and 8 bases had no gene match. The CDR3 protein is CASSPRTSGGVGYNEQFF. In DNA, the CDR3 is TGTGCCAGCAGCCCCAGGACTAGCGGGGGGGTCGGCTACAATGAGCAGTTCTTC.

This chain links TRBV27 with TRBJ1-1, with D tentatively TRBD1 (5 bases). The CDR3 is 13 amino acids. CDR1 and CDR2 (germline): MNHEY, SMNVEV (reference sequence). V lost 10 bases, J lost 1 base, and 13 bases lay in between. The CDR3 coding sequence is TGTGCCATTCGGGGGGATGCGAACACTGAAGCTTTCTTT. Its translation: CAIRGDANTEAFF.

Details on this clone: The junction does not match germline at one end; this may be a read error. CDR3 sequence reads: CASSPFLGGSSDKQFF. DNA of the CDR3: TGTGCTAGCAGCCCCTTCCTAGGCGGGAGTTCAGACAAGCAGTTCTTC. The chain links TRBV7-7 to TRBJ2-1; 7 bases align to TRBD2. CDR1 SSHAT and CDR2 FNYEAQ come from the germline V gene (reference sequence). The CDR3 extends over 16 amino acids. The variable domain in full, completed from reference TRBV7-7 and TRBJ2-1, reads GAGVSQSPRYKVTKRGQDVTLRCDPISSHATLYWYQQALGQGPEFLTYFNYEAQPDKSGLPSDRFSAERPEGSISTLTIQRTEQRDSAMYRCASSPFLGGSSDKQFFGPGTRLTVL.

J is TRBJ2-1 and V is TRBV10-3, with D maybe TRBD2 (6 bases). The CDR3 extends over 16 amino acids. V lost 2 bases to trimming and J lost 2 bases, with 13 bases between them. Germline V gene lookup returns CDR1 ENHRY and CDR2 SYGVKD. The CDR3 DNA reads TGTGCCATCAGTGAGGGAACTAGCTTCCCCTACAATGAGCAGTTCTTC. Amino acids: CAISEGTSFPYNEQFF.

As for this clone: It is unclear where the CDR3 begins or ends on the DNA, so no DNA is shown, and the CDR3 is as TCRdb lists it. The genes are TRBV6-5 and TRBJ1-4. Including both end residues, the CDR3 is 15 amino acids long. From germline, CDR1 is MNHEY and CDR2 SVGAGI. The CDR3 sequence is CASSSSGSPGEKLFF.

The V call is TRBV5-6, the J call TRBJ2-5; D unclear. The CDR3 runs 12 residues. CDR1 and CDR2 from the germline V gene are SGHDT and YYEEEE. V was shortened by 1 base and J by 5 bases, with 6 bases between the two germline ends. The CDR3 coding sequence is TGTGCCAGCAGCTTGTTCTTGGAGACCCAGTACTTC. Its translation is CASSLFLETQYF. Full variable domain (outside the CDR3, taken from reference TRBV5-6 and TRBJ2-5): DAGVTQSPTHLIKTRGQQVTLRCSPKSGHDTVSWYQQALGQGPQFIFQYYEEEERQRGNFPDRFSGHQFPNYSSELNVNALLLGDSALYLCASSLFLETQYFGPGTRLLVL.

The CDR3 bases are TGTGCCAGTAGTATAGGAGGGGGGACGAATCAGCCCCAGCATTTT. Protein sequence: CASSIGGGTNQPQHF. The chain employs TRBV19 and TRBJ1-5; D perhaps matches TRBD1 (6 bases). Germline CDR1 reads LNHDA; CDR2 reads SQIVND (reference sequence). Trimming left V 1 base short and J 4 bases short, with 11 bases between. There are 15 residues in the CDR3.

The chain links TRBV9 to TRBJ2-3; TRBD2 matches 7 bases. Trimming cost V 0 bases and J 2 bases; bases outside gene matches: 6. The CDR3 is 16 amino acids. Germline V gene sequence: CDR1 SGDLS, CDR2 YYNGEE. The CDR3 spells CASSVESSGSTDTQYF. The CDR3 DNA reads as TGTGCCAGCAGCGTAGAGTCTAGCGGTTCCACAGATACGCAGTATTTT.

This clone was observed a single time. The chain combines TRBV7-2 with TRBJ2-7; 7 positions agree with TRBD1. The CDR3 runs 15 residues. J lost 5 bases, V lost 5 bases, and 12 bases had no gene match. Per the germline V gene, CDR1 is SGHTA and CDR2 is FQGNSA. The CDR3 region is CASSQGTTGLDEQYF. The CDR3 DNA sequence: TGTGCCAGCAGCCAAGGAACGACAGGGTTGGACGAGCAGTACTTC.